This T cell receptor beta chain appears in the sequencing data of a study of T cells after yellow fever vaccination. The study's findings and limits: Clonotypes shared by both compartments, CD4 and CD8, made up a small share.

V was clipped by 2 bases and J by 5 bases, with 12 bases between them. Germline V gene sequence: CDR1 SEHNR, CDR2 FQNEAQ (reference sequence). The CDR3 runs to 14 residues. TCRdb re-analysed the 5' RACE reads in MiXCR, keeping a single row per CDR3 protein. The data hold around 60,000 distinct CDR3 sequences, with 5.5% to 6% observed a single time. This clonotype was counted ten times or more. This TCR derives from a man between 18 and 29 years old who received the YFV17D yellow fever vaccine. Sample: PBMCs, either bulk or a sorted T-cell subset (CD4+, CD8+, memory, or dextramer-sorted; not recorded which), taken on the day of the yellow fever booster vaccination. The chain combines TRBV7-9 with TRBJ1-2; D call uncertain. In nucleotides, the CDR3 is TGTGCCAGCAGCTTAAGTGAGGAAATTTATGGCTACACCTTC. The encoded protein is CASSLSEEIYGYTF.